Listed here is a single TCR beta chain. This record comes from a study of T-cell memory formation after mild COVID-19. The CDR3 loop spans 14 amino acids. The germline V and J ends were trimmed by 9 bases and 3 bases, with 14 bases remaining between them. Germline V gives CDR1 MNHEY, CDR2 SVGAGI. TCRdb ran MiXCR on the 5' RACE reads and lists one entry per CDR3 protein. The sample lists some 350,000 distinct CDR3 sequences, about an eighth occurring once. The J gene is TRBJ2-2, the V gene TRBV6-5; no firm D call. This TCR derives from a man between 18 and 35 years old who had mild COVID-19 (a few samples of this study predate the infection). Cell type and time point are not known. The material sequenced was PBMCs or a T cell subset sorted from them (not recorded which). Here the CDR3 reads CASRVYKDTGELFF. The CDR3 DNA follows: TGTGCCAGTAGGGTATACAAGGACACCGGGGAGCTGTTTTTT.